This T cell receptor beta chain was sequenced during a study of identical twins. The CDR3 is 16 residues long. Germline CDR1 DFQATT, CDR2 SNEGSKA (reference sequence). The table lists this clonotype with a few counts. Its cognate antigen is unknown. Using its own MiXCR run on the 5' RACE reads, TCRdb lists one record per CDR3 protein. Among about 690,000 distinct CDR3 sequences listed, 6% to 6.5% were seen once. Overall study findings and caveats: Analyses based on zero insertions could be partly confounded by invariant MAIT and iNKT cells.

This chain links TRBV20-1 with TRBJ1-1; TRBD1 aligns across 8 bases. Sequencing was performed on naive T cells sorted from blood. The receptor's source is a man aged 18 to 29 in good health. The CDR3 nucleotides are TGCAGCCACCGGGGACAGGAGGTCGGTCAAACCACTGAAGCTTTCTTT. Translating it yields CSHRGQEVGQTTEAFF.